This T cell receptor (beta chain) was captured in a study of T cells after posttransplantation cyclophosphamide. Findings and caveats of the study: TRB clonality was highly associated with recipient CMV seropositivity and reactivation. Later post-transplant blood repertoires were often dominated by donor CD8+ memory clones.

Profiled with immunoSEQ multiplex PCR; TCRdb holds only in-frame clones, not every one. The sample has some 25,000 clones; roughly 82% are singletons. V lost 8 bases and J 2 bases, leaving 11 bases between the germline ends. The CDR3 is 13 residues long. Germline V CDR1 and CDR2: MGHDK, SYGVNS. Notes on this clone: Its antigen is as yet unknown.

This chain links TRBV25-1 with TRBJ2-3; D uncertain. The TCR was taken from an older woman with a blood cancer, CMV-positive, and with a related stem cell donor. Sequenced input: PBMCs. The CDR3 protein is CASGPLATDTQYF. The DNA for the CDR3 is TGTGCCAGCGGTCCCCTGGCCACAGATACGCAGTATTTT.